This record looks at one T cell receptor (beta chain) sequence and its context. What it binds is unknown. The sample originates from a study of cytomegalovirus exposure and HLA in healthy donors. Study-wide results and limits: A list of roughly 160 TCR beta chains associated with cytomegalovirus was given. It was reportedly the case that the classifier diagnosed cytomegalovirus status with high specificity and sensitivity. Specificity for CMV antigens was confirmed in vitro for three of the CMV-associated chains.

This table comes from immunoSEQ multiplex PCR, and its TCRdb copy is limited to in-frame clones, with some not included. The sample holds more than 95,000 clones, around 96% seen once. The germline V and J ends were trimmed by 0 bases and 0 bases, with 4 bases remaining between them. There are 13 residues in the CDR3. Per germline, CDR1 SGHNT and CDR2 YYREEE (reference sequence). The chain employs TRBV5-4 and TRBJ2-7; unclear D gene. The source is a man aged 18 to 29 in good health and CMV-seronegative. The sequenced sample consisted of PBMCs. Here the CDR3 DNA reads TGTGCCAGCAGCTTGGTAGCCTCCTACGAGCAGTACTTC. As protein: CASSLVASYEQYF.